The 2 T cell receptor beta chains in this list originate from one sample, sequenced in a study of blood T cell repertoires in COVID-19. The assay was immunoSEQ multiplex PCR, and TCRdb's table has in-frame clones only and misses some. The repertoire consists of some 270,000 clones, with 89% occurring once and the leading ten covering approximately 4.6%. The sample consisted of peripheral blood. The receptors derive from a woman in her 40s who had recovered from COVID-19.

The J gene is TRBJ2-1, the V gene TRBV11-2; D uncertain. CDR3 length: 15 amino acids. Deletions cut 2 bases from V and 0 bases from J, with 8 bases between. The V gene's germline CDR1 is SGHAT and CDR2 FQNNGV. The CDR3 DNA sequence: TGTGCCAGCAGCTTACTGCTAAACTCCTACAATGAGCAGTTCTTC. Amino acid sequence: CASSLLLNSYNEQFF. The full variable domain, rest sourced from reference TRBV11-2 and TRBJ2-1, is EAGVAQSPRYKIIEKRQSVAFWCNPISGHATLYWYQQILGQGPKLLIQFQNNGVVDDSQLPKDRFSAERLKGVDSTLKIQPAKLEDSAVYLCASSLLLNSYNEQFFGPGTRLTVL.

The chain couples TRBV16 to TRBJ1-2, with D possibly being TRBD1 (6 bases). The CDR3 totals 15 residues. CDR1 and CDR2 from the germline V gene are KGHSY and FQNENV. V lost 0 bases and J lost 8, with 16 bases in between. The CDR3: CASSQSPRGEGGYTF. CDR3 coding DNA: TGTGCCAGCAGCCAATCCCCCAGGGGTGAAGGGGGCTACACCTTC.